The 31 T cell receptor beta chains given below trace back to one sample, sequenced in a study of blood T cell repertoires in COVID-19. Measured with immunoSEQ multiplex PCR; TCRdb has only the in-frame clones, and not every one. The sample has approximately 150,000 clones; roughly 81% are singletons. Sample: peripheral blood. These receptors were taken from a human donor with acute or convalescent COVID-19. The donor label of this sample is uncertain.

This clone was seen once. This chain joins TRBV7-9 and TRBJ2-1; 11 positions agree with TRBD2. The CDR3 is made up of 15 amino acids. V lost 0 bases and J lost 9; bases outside the gene matches: 4. Germline V gives CDR1 SEHNR, CDR2 FQNEAQ (reference sequence). CDR3 coding DNA: TGTGCCAGCAGCTTAGCTCTAGCGGGAGGCAGTGAGCAGTTCTTC. Its protein is CASSLALAGGSEQFF.

The chain is built from TRBV24-1 and TRBJ1-5, with unresolved D. This CDR3 spans 14 amino acids. Germline loops: CDR1 KGHDR, CDR2 SFDVKD. V lost 0 bases and J 2 bases, leaving 4 bases between the germline ends. The CDR3 sequence: CATSDLSGNQPQHF. CDR3 in DNA: TGTGCCACCAGTGATTTGTCGGGCAATCAGCCCCAGCATTTT.

J is TRBJ2-1 and V is TRBV19; D not resolved. This CDR3 region has 14 residues. Trimming cost V 3 bases and J 0 bases, with 6 bases left between them. Germline V CDR1 and CDR2: LNHDA, SQIVND (reference sequence). The CDR3 DNA reads as TGTGCCAGTAGTATTTACAGCTCCTACAATGAGCAGTTCTTC. Its translation is CASSIYSSYNEQFF.

This clone has just one count. The genes are TRBV30 and TRBJ1-2, with D perhaps TRBD1 (5 bases). Trimming shortened V by 3 bases and J by 3 bases, and 11 bases separated the two germline ends. CDR1 and CDR2 (germline): GTSNPN, SVGIG (reference sequence). The CDR3 is 13 amino acids. CDR3 residues: CAWRGGRDYGYTF. The CDR3 region has the DNA TGTGCCTGGAGGGGGGGTAGGGACTATGGCTACACCTTC.

The rearrangement uses TRBV14 and TRBJ1-3; 7 positions agree with TRBD1. The V and J ends lost 4 bases and 3 bases, in that order; junction bases with no gene match: 6. Germline values: CDR1 SGHDN, CDR2 FVKESK. The CDR3 contains 15 residues. The CDR3: CASSRIQGSGNTIYF. The CDR3 region has the DNA TGTGCCAGCAGCCGAATACAGGGGAGTGGAAACACCATATATTTT.

The V call is TRBV10-2, the J call TRBJ1-2; D unclear. Germline loops: CDR1 WSHSY, CDR2 SAAADI. The CDR3 sequence is 15 residues long. Trimming stripped 2 bases from V and 0 bases from J, with 10 bases between. The CDR3 region has the DNA TGCGCCAGCAGTGAGCGGAGGGTAGCTAACTATGGCTACACCTTC. It encodes CASSERRVANYGYTF.

The rearrangement uses TRBV7-8 and TRBJ1-5; unclear D gene. The CDR3 spans 14 residues. V was clipped by 0 bases and J by 5 bases, with 8 bases between them. CDR1 and CDR2 from the germline V gene are SGHVS and FQNEAQ. CDR3 bases: TGTGCCAGCAGCTTAGCGCGAGAGGATCAGCCCCAGCATTTT. Translation gives CASSLAREDQPQHF.

The chain has TRBV7-2 and TRBJ2-1, with 7 bases aligning to TRBD2. Trimming cost V 5 bases and J 6 bases; bases outside gene matches: 10. The CDR3 covers 15 residues. Germline V CDR1 and CDR2: SGHTA, FQGNSA. CDR3 DNA sequence: TGTGCCAGCAGCCATGGAGGAGCGGGACTCAATGAGCAGTTCTTC. It specifies CASSHGGAGLNEQFF. Variable domain in full (rest from reference TRBV7-2 and TRBJ2-1): GAGVSQSPSNKVTEKGKDVELRCDPISGHTALYWYRQSLGQGLEFLIYFQGNSAPDKSGLPSDRFSAERTGGSVSTLTIQRTQQEDSAVYLCASSHGGAGLNEQFFGPGTRLTVL.

The chain uses TRBV11-2 and TRBJ1-2, with a possible D match to TRBD1 (5 bases). The CDR3 consists of 15 residues. Trimming removed 5 bases from V and 6 bases from J, with 19 bases in between. Per germline, CDR1 SGHAT and CDR2 FQNNGV. The CDR3 DNA sequence: TGTGCCAGCAGCCTCGGGACTACTGGGTGGGATGGCTACACCTTC. Residues: CASSLGTTGWDGYTF. Full variable domain (remainder filled in from reference TRBV11-2 and TRBJ1-2): EAGVAQSPRYKIIEKRQSVAFWCNPISGHATLYWYQQILGQGPKLLIQFQNNGVVDDSQLPKDRFSAERLKGVDSTLKIQPAKLEDSAVYLCASSLGTTGWDGYTFGSGTRLTVV.

The chain employs TRBV24-1 and TRBJ2-3; 9 bases agree with TRBD2. The CDR3 sequence is 16 residues long. J gave up 4 bases and V 3 bases, and 7 bases lay outside the gene matches. CDR1 is KGHDR, CDR2 SFDVKD, per germline. The DNA for the CDR3 is TGTGCCACCAGTGATCGGAGCGGGGGGATCCCAGATACGCAGTATTTT. Translating gives CATSDRSGGIPDTQYF.

The table lists this clone with a few counts. This chain joins TRBV21-1 and TRBJ2-7; the table assigns TRBD2, which was not confirmed against the DNA. TRBV21-1 is a listed pseudogene. This CDR3 region has 16 residues. The CDR3 sequence: CAIARQSRGAGDEQYV. The DNA of the CDR3 is TGTGCCATCGCGCGTCAAAGCCGGGGGGCAGGGGACGAGCAGTACGTC.

The chain has TRBV7-9 and TRBJ1-5; 9 bases map to TRBD1. Trimming removed 5 bases from V and 7 bases from J; junction bases left unmatched: 9. This CDR3 is built from 15 residues. Germline V lookup: CDR1 SEHNR, CDR2 FQNEAQ (reference sequence). CDR3 in amino acids: CASSGTGGAGQPQHF. For the CDR3, the DNA is TGTGCCAGCAGCGGTACAGGGGGCGCAGGCCAGCCCCAGCATTTT.

The chain recombines TRBV27 with TRBJ2-7, with D perhaps TRBD1 (6 bases). The CDR3 sequence is 14 residues long. Trimming took 5 bases from V and 3 from J, leaving 14 bases between them. The germline CDR1 and CDR2 sequences are MNHEY and SMNVEV (reference sequence). CDR3 bases: TGTGCCAGCAGTCTACAGGGAAGGGGCTACGAGCAGTACTTC. Protein: CASSLQGRGYEQYF.

This clone has more than one count but fewer than ten. The gene calls are TRBV3-1 (or the pseudogene TRBV3-2) and TRBJ2-1; the D gene is possibly TRBD2 (6 bases). V shed 1 base and J shed 5 bases, with 18 bases lying between them. CDR1 LGHDT and CDR2 YNNKEL come from the germline V gene (reference sequence). The CDR3 loop spans 17 amino acids. CDR3 DNA: TGTGCCAGCAGCCAAGGGGTACTAGCCGCAACCGACAATGAGCAGTTCTTC. It codes for CASSQGVLAATDNEQFF.

The CDR3 loop is CASSRGLAAPSETQYF. The CDR3 DNA reads TGTGCCAGCAGCCGGGGACTAGCGGCACCCTCCGAGACCCAGTACTTC. This chain uses TRBV7-3 with TRBJ2-5; TRBD2 agrees at 11 bases. J gave up 5 bases and V 5 bases, and 10 bases lay outside the gene matches. The CDR3 length is 16 residues. From germline, CDR1 is SGHTA and CDR2 FQGTGA. The whole variable domain, remainder taken from reference TRBV7-3 and TRBJ2-5, is GAGVSQTPSNKVTEKGKYVELRCDPISGHTALYWYRQSLGQGPEFLIYFQGTGAADDSGLPNDRFFAVRPEGSVSTLKIQRTERGDSAVYLCASSRGLAAPSETQYFGPGTRLLVL.

The chain carries TRBV5-1 and TRBJ1-1; 7 bases align to TRBD1. The CDR3 has 15 residues. V lost 2 bases and J lost 5; bases outside the gene matches: 9. Germline CDR1 and CDR2: SGHRS and YFSETQ. CDR3 sequence (DNA): TGCGCCAGCAGCTTACTACAGGGGTTTATGACTGAAGCTTTCTTT. It encodes CASSLLQGFMTEAFF.

Here the CDR3 reads CASSQGTVPITEAFF. The DNA for the CDR3 is TGCGCCAGCAGCCAAGGGACAGTGCCGATCACCGAAGCTTTCTTT. The rearrangement joins TRBV4-3 to TRBJ1-1, with D possibly TRBD1 on 6 matching bases. The germline V gene has CDR1 LGHNA and CDR2 YSLEER. This CDR3 is built from 15 residues. V lost 1 base to trimming and J lost 8 bases, with 17 bases between them.

This chain uses TRBV30 with TRBJ2-1; TRBD2 aligns across 13 bases. Trimming took 3 bases from V and 9 from J; bases not matched to a gene: 14. Germline loops: CDR1 GTSNPN, CDR2 SVGIG (reference sequence). The CDR3 is made up of 17 amino acids. The CDR3, as DNA: TGTGCCTGGAGCCAAGTCCAACTAGCGGGAGGGCTGGTTGAGCAGTTCTTC. It is translated as CAWSQVQLAGGLVEQFF.

DNA of the CDR3: TGTGCCAGCAGCTTAGGACAGGGGGGAGGTCAGCCCCAGCATTTT. It specifies CASSLGQGGGQPQHF. This chain uses TRBV7-2 with TRBJ1-5, with 9 nucleotides matching TRBD1. Germline lookup yields CDR1 SGHTA and CDR2 FQGNSA. Trimming removed 1 base from V and 6 bases from J; junction bases left unmatched: 4. This CDR3 comprises 15 residues.

The CDR3 DNA sequence: TGTGCCAGCAGCCAATTCCGGGATCTGGGCGAGCAGTACTTC. Its protein product is CASSQFRDLGEQYF. The V call is TRBV3-1 (or the pseudogene TRBV3-2), the J call TRBJ2-7; a weak D match, TRBD2 (5 bases). The germline V and J ends were trimmed by 2 bases and 6 bases, with 14 bases remaining between them. The CDR3 loop spans 14 amino acids. The germline V gene encodes CDR1 LGHDT and CDR2 YNNKEL (reference sequence).

The gene calls are TRBV10-3 and TRBJ1-5; 7 nucleotides align to TRBD1. CDR3 length: 14 amino acids. Germline trimming cut 2 bases from V and 2 bases from J; bases unmatched to any gene: 0. The V gene's germline CDR1 is ENHRY and CDR2 SYGVKD. The CDR3 is CAISEQGGNQPQHF. In nucleotides, the CDR3 is TGTGCCATCAGTGAGCAGGGGGGCAATCAGCCCCAGCATTTT.

CDR3 in DNA: TGTGCCAGCAGCCAGACCGGGACAGGGGATCGCCAGCCCCAGCATTTT. This gives the protein CASSQTGTGDRQPQHF. V usage is TRBV3-1 (or the pseudogene TRBV3-2) and J usage is TRBJ1-5; 10 bases match TRBD1. This CDR3 comprises 16 residues. Germline assignment: CDR1 LGHDT and CDR2 YNNKEL (reference sequence). V lost 3 bases, J lost 7 bases, and 9 bases stayed unmatched.

The chain joins TRBV4-3 to TRBJ2-7; maybe TRBD1 (5 bases). Germline assignment: CDR1 LGHNA and CDR2 YSLEER. The V end was cut by 0 bases, the J end by 0 bases, with 9 bases between. CDR3 size: 15 residues. This CDR3 reads CASSQEGASSYEQYF. The CDR3 bases are TGCGCCAGCAGCCAAGAAGGGGCCAGCTCCTACGAGCAGTACTTC.

This clone was seen once. The chain joins TRBV30 to TRBJ2-4, with D perhaps TRBD2 (7 bases). The CDR3 runs to 17 residues. The V and J ends lost 2 bases and 2 bases respectively, with 19 bases between them. Germline-derived CDR1 and CDR2 are GTSNPN and SVGIG (reference sequence). The CDR3 DNA is TGTGCCTGGAGTACCCCCTGGGGGGGCGTATCCAAAAACATTCAGTACTTC. As protein: CAWSTPWGGVSKNIQYF.

The rearrangement links TRBV19 to TRBJ2-4, with 10 bases matching TRBD1. The CDR3 has 15 residues. The germline V gene has CDR1 LNHDA and CDR2 SQIVND (reference sequence). V lost 6 bases, J lost 6 bases, and 8 bases stayed unmatched. The DNA for the CDR3 is TGTGCCAGTAGCCCCGACAGGGGGCTTACAAACATTCAGTACTTC. Translated, it gives CASSPDRGLTNIQYF.

The V gene is TRBV21-1, the J gene TRBJ1-5; TRBD1 is taken as the D call from the table, unchecked against the DNA. TRBV21-1 is listed as a pseudogene. This CDR3 is 16 amino acids long. CDR3 residues: CASSLSGQGLNQPQHF. The DNA for the CDR3 is TGTGCCAGCAGCCTTAGTGGACAGGGGCTTAATCAGCCCCAGCATTTT.

This sequence joins TRBV5-1 and TRBJ1-3; no reliable D call. V was pared by 9 bases and J by 2 bases, with 18 bases between. This CDR3 is built from 15 residues. Per the germline V gene, CDR1 is SGHRS and CDR2 is YFSETQ. The CDR3 sequence is CATTLEGSAGNTIYF. CDR3 in DNA: TGCGCCACTACCCTAGAGGGATCGGCTGGAAACACCATATATTTT.

This clone was detected a few times. The genes are TRBV6-6 and TRBJ2-1; 12 nucleotides match TRBD2. Germline CDR1 is MNHNY and CDR2 is SVGAGI (reference sequence). This CDR3 spans 15 amino acids. The J segment lost 9 bases and the V segment lost 6 bases, leaving 9 bases of the junction unmatched. The CDR3 here is CASRTGTSGSSEQFF. The CDR3 DNA reads as TGTGCCAGCAGAACCGGGACTAGCGGGTCCTCTGAGCAGTTCTTC.

The chain employs TRBV2 and TRBJ2-7; maybe TRBD2 (5 bases). The CDR3 length is 13 residues. Trimming took off 7 bases at V and 4 bases at J, with 14 bases between the two ends. Germline V lookup: CDR1 SNHLY, CDR2 FYNNEI. The CDR3 reads CASKMAGRYEQYV. CDR3 coding DNA: TGTGCCAGCAAAATGGCGGGTAGGTACGAGCAGTACGTC.

The CDR3 region is CASSRFQTTNEKLFF. In nucleotides, the CDR3 is TGTGCCAGCAGCCGTTTCCAGACAACTAATGAAAAACTGTTTTTT. This chain links TRBV16 with TRBJ1-4; D ambiguous. V was clipped by 4 bases and J by 0 bases, with 9 bases between them. The CDR3 totals 15 residues. Germline V CDR1 and CDR2: KGHSY, FQNENV.

V is TRBV4-1 and J is TRBJ1-2, with D perhaps matching TRBD1 (6 bases). The germline gives CDR1 MGHRA, CDR2 YSYEKL. This CDR3 comprises 18 residues. The V end lost 1 base, the J end lost 4 bases, and 22 bases lay between the germline ends. The CDR3 DNA reads TGCGCCAGCAGCCAAGGAATCCGGAGCAGGGGAGGGCTCTATGGCTACACCTTC. Its protein is CASSQGIRSRGGLYGYTF.